Described below is a single T cell receptor (beta chain) sequence and its context. The data are from a study of shared clonotypes between healthy human individuals. Libraries were prepared by immunoSEQ multiplex PCR; TCRdb keeps only in-frame clonotypes and omits some of them. Among approximately 1.9 million clones listed, just under 95% were seen once. Cells designated naive CD8 were CD45RO-negative and were positively selected for CCR7, with terminally differentiated effector memory CD45RA+ cells excluded. Trimming cost V 7 bases and J 8 bases, with 14 bases left between them. Germline V gene lookup returns CDR1 MNHNS and CDR2 SASEGT. This CDR3 has 12 residues.

V gene TRBV6-1 combines with J gene TRBJ1-2; possible D gene TRBD1, 6 bases. This receptor was identified in a man aged 18-30 years in good health. Some clones in this sample may be carry-over from other donors' samples. Specimen: naive CD8+ T cells from PBMCs. The CDR3 here is CASKNRGGGYTF. The CDR3 DNA sequence: TGTGCCAGCAAGAATCGAGGGGGGGGCTACACCTTC.